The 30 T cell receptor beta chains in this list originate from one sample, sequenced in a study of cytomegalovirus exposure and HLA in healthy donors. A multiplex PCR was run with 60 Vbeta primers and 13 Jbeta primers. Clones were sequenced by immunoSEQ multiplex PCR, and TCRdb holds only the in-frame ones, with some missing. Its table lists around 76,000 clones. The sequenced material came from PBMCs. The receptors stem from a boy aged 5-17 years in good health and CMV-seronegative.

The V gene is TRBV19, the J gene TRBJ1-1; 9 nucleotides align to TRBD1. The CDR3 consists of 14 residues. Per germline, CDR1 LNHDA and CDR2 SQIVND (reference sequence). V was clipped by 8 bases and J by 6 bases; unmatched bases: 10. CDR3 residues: CASLDRGKMSEAFF. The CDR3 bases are TGTGCCAGTCTGGACAGGGGAAAGATGTCTGAAGCTTTCTTT.

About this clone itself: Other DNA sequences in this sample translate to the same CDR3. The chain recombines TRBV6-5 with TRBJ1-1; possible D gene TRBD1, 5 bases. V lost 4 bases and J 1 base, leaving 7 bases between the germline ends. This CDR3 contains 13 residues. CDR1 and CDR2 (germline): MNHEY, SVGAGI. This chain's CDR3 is CASSSTGNTEAFF. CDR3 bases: TGTGCCAGCAGTTCCACAGGGAACACTGAAGCTTTCTTT.

The CDR3 DNA is TGCGCCAGCAGCCAAGACAGGGGGGACACTGAAGCTTTCTTT. Amino acid sequence: CASSQDRGDTEAFF. The V call is TRBV4-1, the J call TRBJ1-1; 7 nucleotides match TRBD1. Per the germline V gene, CDR1 is MGHRA and CDR2 is YSYEKL. Trimming at V came to 0 bases and at J to 3 bases, leaving 1 base not matched to a gene. This CDR3 region has 14 residues.

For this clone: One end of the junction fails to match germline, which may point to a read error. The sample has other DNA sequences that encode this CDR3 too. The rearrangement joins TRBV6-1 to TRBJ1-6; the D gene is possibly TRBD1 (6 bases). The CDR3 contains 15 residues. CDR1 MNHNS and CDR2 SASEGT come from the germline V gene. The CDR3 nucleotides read TGTGCCAGCAGTTTTGCCCGGGACACCGATTCACCCCTACACTTT. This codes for CASSFARDTDSPLHF.

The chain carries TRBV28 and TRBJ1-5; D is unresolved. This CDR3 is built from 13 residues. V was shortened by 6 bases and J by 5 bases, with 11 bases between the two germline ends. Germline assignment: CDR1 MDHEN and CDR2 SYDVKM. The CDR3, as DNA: TGTGCCAGCAGACCGGGATCGGATCAGCCCCAGCATTTT. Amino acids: CASRPGSDQPQHF. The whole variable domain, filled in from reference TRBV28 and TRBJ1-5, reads DVKVTQSSRYLVKRTGEKVFLECVQDMDHENMFWYRQDPGLGLRLIYFSYDVKMKEKGDIPEGYSVSREKKERFSLILESASTNQTSMYLCASRPGSDQPQHFGDGTRLSIL.

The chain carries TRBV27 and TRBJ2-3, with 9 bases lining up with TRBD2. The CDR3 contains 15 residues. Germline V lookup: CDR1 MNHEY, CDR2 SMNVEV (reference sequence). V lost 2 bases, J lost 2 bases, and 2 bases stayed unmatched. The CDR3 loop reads CASSLLAGSTDTQYF. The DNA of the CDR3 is TGTGCCAGCAGTTTACTAGCGGGGTCCACAGATACGCAGTATTTT.

CDR3 in amino acids: CASSNVSGTGMNTEAFF. In DNA form, the CDR3 reads TGTGCCAGTAGTAATGTTTCCGGGACAGGCATGAACACTGAAGCTTTCTTT. This chain joins TRBV19 and TRBJ1-1; 8 bases are shared with TRBD1. J was trimmed by 0 bases and V by 4 bases; bases with no gene match: 10. Germline V gene data show CDR1 as LNHDA and CDR2 as SQIVND (reference sequence). The CDR3 contains 17 residues.

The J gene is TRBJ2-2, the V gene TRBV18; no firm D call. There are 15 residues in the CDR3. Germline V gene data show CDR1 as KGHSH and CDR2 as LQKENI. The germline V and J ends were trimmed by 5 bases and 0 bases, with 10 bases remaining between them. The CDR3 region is CASSEGAANTGELFF. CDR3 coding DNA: TGTGCCAGCTCAGAAGGAGCTGCGAACACCGGGGAGCTGTTTTTT.

This CDR3 reads CASSPGAGAVYGYTF. The DNA for the CDR3 is TGTGCCAGCAGCCCAGGGGCAGGGGCAGTCTATGGCTACACCTTC. The genes are TRBV5-6 and TRBJ1-2; tentative D call: TRBD1 (6 bases). Between the trimmed V and J ends, which lost 4 bases and 4 bases, there was a span of 17 bases. This CDR3 is built from 15 residues. The V gene's germline CDR1 is SGHDT and CDR2 YYEEEE.

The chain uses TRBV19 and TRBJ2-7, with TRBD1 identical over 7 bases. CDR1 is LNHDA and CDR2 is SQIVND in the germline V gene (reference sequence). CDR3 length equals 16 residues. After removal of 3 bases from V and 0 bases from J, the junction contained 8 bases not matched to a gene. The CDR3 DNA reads TGTGCCAGTAGTATGAATTGGGACAGCATCTCCTACGAGCAGTACTTC. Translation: CASSMNWDSISYEQYF. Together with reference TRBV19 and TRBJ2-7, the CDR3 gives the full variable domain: DGGITQSPKYLFRKEGQNVTLSCEQNLNHDAMYWYRQDPGQGLRLIYYSQIVNDFQKGDIAEGYSVSREKKESFPLTVTSAQKNPTAFYLCASSMNWDSISYEQYFGPGTRLTVT.

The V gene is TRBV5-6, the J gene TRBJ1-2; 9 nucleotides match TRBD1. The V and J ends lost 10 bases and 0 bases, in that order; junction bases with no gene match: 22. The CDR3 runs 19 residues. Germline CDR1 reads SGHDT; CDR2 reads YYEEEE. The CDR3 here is CASQITLTGGGPTNYGYTF. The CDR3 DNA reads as TGTGCCTCCCAAATCACGTTAACAGGGGGCGGGCCGACTAACTATGGCTACACCTTC.

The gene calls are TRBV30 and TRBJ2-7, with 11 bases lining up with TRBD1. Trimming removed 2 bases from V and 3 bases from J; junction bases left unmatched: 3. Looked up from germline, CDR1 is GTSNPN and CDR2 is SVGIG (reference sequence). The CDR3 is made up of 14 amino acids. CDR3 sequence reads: CAWSTGTGGYEQYF. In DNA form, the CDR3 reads TGTGCCTGGAGTACCGGGACAGGGGGCTACGAGCAGTACTTC.

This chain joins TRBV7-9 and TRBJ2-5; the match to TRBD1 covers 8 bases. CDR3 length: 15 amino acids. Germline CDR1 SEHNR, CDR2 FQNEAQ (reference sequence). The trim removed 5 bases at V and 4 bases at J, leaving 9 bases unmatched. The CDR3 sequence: CASSPRTGFGETQYF. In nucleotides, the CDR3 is TGTGCCAGCAGCCCTCGGACAGGGTTTGGAGAGACCCAGTACTTC.

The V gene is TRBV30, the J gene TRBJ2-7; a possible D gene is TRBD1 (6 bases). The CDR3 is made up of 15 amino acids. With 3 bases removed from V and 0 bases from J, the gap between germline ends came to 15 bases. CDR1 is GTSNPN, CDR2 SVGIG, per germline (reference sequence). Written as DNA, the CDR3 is TGTGCCTGGAGCACCGGGACGGACAGCTCCTACGAGCAGTACTTC. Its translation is CAWSTGTDSSYEQYF. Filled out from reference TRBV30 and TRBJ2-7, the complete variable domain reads SQTIHQWPATLVQPVGSPLSLECTVEGTSNPNLYWYRQAAGRGLQLLFYSVGIGQISSEVPQNLSASRPQDRQFILSSKKLLLSDSGFYLCAWSTGTDSSYEQYFGPGTRLTVT.

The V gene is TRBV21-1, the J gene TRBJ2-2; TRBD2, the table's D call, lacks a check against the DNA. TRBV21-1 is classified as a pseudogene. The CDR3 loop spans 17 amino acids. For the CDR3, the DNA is TGTGCCAGCAGCAAAAATAGCAAGGAGGGAAGCTCCGGGGAGCTGTTTTTT. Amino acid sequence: CASSKNSKEGSSGELFF.

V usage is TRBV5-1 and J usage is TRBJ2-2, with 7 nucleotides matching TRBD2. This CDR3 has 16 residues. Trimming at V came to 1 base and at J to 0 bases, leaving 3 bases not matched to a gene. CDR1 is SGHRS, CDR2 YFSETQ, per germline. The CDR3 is CASSLLTSANTGELFF. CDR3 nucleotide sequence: TGCGCCAGCAGCTTGCTCACTAGCGCGAACACCGGGGAGCTGTTTTTT.

CDR3 nucleotide sequence: TGCGCCAGCAGCCAAGTTCCGACTAGCGGCAATTCCTACGAGCAGTACTTC. This encodes CASSQVPTSGNSYEQYF. The chain combines TRBV4-1 with TRBJ2-7, with 9 bases fitting TRBD2. The V segment lost 1 base and the J segment 1 base; nucleotides outside the gene matches: 8. The CDR3 is 17 residues long. CDR1 is MGHRA, CDR2 YSYEKL, per germline.

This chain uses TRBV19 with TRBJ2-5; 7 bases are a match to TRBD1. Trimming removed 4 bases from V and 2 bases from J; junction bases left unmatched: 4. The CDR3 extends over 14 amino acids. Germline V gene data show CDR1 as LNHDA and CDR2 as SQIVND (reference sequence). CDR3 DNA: TGTGCCAGTAGTAAACCGGGACAGCAAGAGACCCAGTACTTC. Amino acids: CASSKPGQQETQYF.

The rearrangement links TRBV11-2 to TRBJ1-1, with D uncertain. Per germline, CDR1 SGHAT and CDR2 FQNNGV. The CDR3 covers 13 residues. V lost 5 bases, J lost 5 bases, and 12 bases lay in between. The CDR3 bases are TGTGCCAGCAGCCACCCATCCGGGACTGAAGCTTTCTTT. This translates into CASSHPSGTEAFF.

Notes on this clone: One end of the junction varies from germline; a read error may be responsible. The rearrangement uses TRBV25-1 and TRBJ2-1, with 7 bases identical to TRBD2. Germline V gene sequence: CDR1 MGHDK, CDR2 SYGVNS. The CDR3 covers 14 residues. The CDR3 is CASLSGASDNEQFF. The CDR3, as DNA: TGTGCCAGCCTCAGCGGGGCCTCCGACAATGAGCAGTTCTTC.

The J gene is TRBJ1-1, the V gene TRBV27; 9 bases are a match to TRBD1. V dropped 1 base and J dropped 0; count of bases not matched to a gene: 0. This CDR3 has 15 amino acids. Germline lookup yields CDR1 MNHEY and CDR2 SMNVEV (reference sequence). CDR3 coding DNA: TGTGCCAGCAGTTTATACAGGGGGCTGAACACTGAAGCTTTCTTT. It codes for CASSLYRGLNTEAFF.

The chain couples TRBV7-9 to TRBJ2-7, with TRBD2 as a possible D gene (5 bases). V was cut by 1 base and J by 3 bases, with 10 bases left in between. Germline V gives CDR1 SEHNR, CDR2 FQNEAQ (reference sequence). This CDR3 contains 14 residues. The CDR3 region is CASSLDGGGYEQYF. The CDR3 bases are TGTGCCAGCAGCTTAGATGGAGGAGGCTACGAGCAGTACTTC.

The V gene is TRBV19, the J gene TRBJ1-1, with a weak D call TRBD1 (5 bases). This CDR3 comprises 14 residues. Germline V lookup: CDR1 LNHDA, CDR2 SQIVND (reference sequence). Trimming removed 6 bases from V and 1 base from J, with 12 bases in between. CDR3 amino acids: CASSKTARNTEAFF. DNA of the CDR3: TGTGCCAGTAGCAAGACAGCTAGGAACACTGAAGCTTTCTTT.

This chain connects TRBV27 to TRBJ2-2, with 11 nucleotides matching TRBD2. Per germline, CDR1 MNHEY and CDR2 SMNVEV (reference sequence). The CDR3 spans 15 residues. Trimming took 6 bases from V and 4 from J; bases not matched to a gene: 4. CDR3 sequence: CASRLAGAPTGELFF. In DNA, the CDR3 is TGTGCCAGCAGACTAGCGGGAGCGCCCACCGGGGAGCTGTTTTTT.

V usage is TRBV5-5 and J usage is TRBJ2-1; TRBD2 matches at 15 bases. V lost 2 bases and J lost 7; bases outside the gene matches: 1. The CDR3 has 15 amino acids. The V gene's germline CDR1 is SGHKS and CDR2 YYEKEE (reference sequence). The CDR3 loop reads CASSFGLAGGNEQFF. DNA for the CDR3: TGTGCCAGCAGCTTTGGACTAGCGGGGGGGAATGAGCAGTTCTTC.

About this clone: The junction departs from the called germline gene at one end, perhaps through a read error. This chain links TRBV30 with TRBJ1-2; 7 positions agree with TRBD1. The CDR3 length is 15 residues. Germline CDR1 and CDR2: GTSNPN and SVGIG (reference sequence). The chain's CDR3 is CAGSVGSAGGYGYTF. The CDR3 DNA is TGTGCCGGGAGTGTAGGGTCGGCAGGGGGGTATGGCTACACCTTC.

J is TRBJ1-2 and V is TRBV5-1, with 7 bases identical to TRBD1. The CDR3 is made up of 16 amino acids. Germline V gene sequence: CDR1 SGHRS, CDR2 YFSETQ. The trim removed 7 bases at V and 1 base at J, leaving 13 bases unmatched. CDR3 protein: CASHPTGTADNYGYTF. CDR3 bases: TGCGCCAGCCACCCTACCGGGACAGCAGATAACTATGGCTACACCTTC.

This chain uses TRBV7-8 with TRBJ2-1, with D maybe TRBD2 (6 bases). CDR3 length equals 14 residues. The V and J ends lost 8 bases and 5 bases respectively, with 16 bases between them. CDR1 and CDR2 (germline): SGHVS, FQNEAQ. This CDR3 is CASLRSGNDNEQFF. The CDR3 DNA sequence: TGTGCCAGCCTACGTAGCGGAAACGACAATGAGCAGTTCTTC.

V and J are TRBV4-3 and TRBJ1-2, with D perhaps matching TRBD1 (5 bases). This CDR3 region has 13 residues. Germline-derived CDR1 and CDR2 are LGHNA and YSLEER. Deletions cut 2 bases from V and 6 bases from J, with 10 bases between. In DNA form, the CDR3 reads TGCGCCAGCAGCCAACAACCGGGGGATGGCTACACCTTC. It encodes CASSQQPGDGYTF.

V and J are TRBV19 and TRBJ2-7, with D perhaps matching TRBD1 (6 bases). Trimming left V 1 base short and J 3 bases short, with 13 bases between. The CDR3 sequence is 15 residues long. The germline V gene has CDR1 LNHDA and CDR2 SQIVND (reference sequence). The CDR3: CASSIGAGTLYEQYF. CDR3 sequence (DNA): TGTGCCAGTAGTATAGGGGCCGGGACACTCTACGAGCAGTACTTC.